The present entry profiles one TCR beta chain with its context. The target antigen is unknown. This sample is part of a study of blood T cells in healthy people across ages. Overall study results and limits: Aged donors had fewer naive CD4+ cells and lower diversity than long-lived donors.

There were at least 5.5 micrograms of total RNA extracted from every sample. A J-beta primer mix and a sample-barcoded 5' primer were used in a second PCR of roughly 7 to 12 cycles. MiXCR, applied by TCRdb to the 5' RACE reads, yields one record per CDR3 protein. The sample records approximately 780,000 distinct CDR3 sequences, 20% to 30% being singletons. The germline V gene has CDR1 MDHEN and CDR2 SYDVKM. Trimming cost V 6 bases and J 0 bases, with 12 bases left between them. The CDR3 contains 14 residues. The same data also went into a second study, on T cells of mothers and their children. Per that paper: All donors were healthy and Caucasian; they were three mothers and their six children. Slightly, though not significantly, more overlap was seen in related than in unrelated mother-child pairs.

This sequence joins TRBV28 and TRBJ2-7; D is perhaps TRBD1 (5 bases). This sequence originates from a boy younger than 18 in good health. The specimen sequenced was blood. The CDR3 reads CASRKDTSSYEQYF. The DNA of the CDR3 is TGTGCCAGCAGAAAGGACACGAGCTCCTACGAGCAGTACTTC.